One sample yielded the 27 T cell receptor beta chains listed below, sequenced in a study of T-cell reconstitution after alpha-beta-depleted transplantation in children. Preparation of the TCRbeta library was carried out with unique molecular identifiers. One entry per CDR3 protein results from TCRdb running MiXCR on the PCR reads. The sample lists nearly 550,000 distinct CDR3 sequences, about 18% occurring once. The specimen was PBMCs from the stem cell graft donor, collected from the stem cell graft. These receptors originate from a human donor who donated a stem cell graft to a child with acute lymphoblastic leukemia.

A few counts support this clonotype. J is TRBJ2-7 and V is TRBV27, with 12 bases fitting TRBD2. Losses at the gene ends were 3 bases for V and 3 bases for J; bases not matched to a gene: 6. CDR1 is MNHEY, CDR2 SMNVEV, per germline (reference sequence). The CDR3 covers 16 residues. As DNA, the CDR3 is TGTGCCAGCAGTTTGACTAGCGGGAGCGTTCACTACGAGCAGTACTTC. This translates into CASSLTSGSVHYEQYF.

This clonotype has just a few counts. The CDR3 region is CASRPLGDNEKLFF. The CDR3 DNA reads as TGTGCCAGCAGGCCGTTAGGGGATAATGAAAAACTGTTTTTT. This chain joins TRBV12-3 or TRBV12-4 and TRBJ1-4; TRBD1 might be the D (5 bases). CDR3 length: 14 amino acids. The V gene lost 6 bases and the J gene lost 4 bases, with 12 bases spanning the gap.

There are a few counts of this clonotype. The V call is TRBV5-1, the J call TRBJ2-5, with D maybe TRBD1 (6 bases). Germline assignment: CDR1 SGHRS and CDR2 YFSETQ. V lost 6 bases and J 1 base, leaving 13 bases between the germline ends. The CDR3 is made up of 14 amino acids. CDR3 in amino acids: CASNDRLGQETQYF. CDR3 sequence (DNA): TGCGCCAGCAACGACAGGTTGGGCCAAGAGACCCAGTACTTC.

This chain links TRBV27 with TRBJ2-6; perhaps TRBD2 as D (5 bases). Trimming removed 2 bases at V and 0 bases at J, with 11 bases between. The CDR3 covers 17 residues. CDR1 and CDR2 (germline): MNHEY, SMNVEV (reference sequence). CDR3 residues: CASSLRRAGSGANVLTF. The CDR3 DNA reads TGTGCCAGCAGTTTACGCCGTGCGGGCTCTGGGGCCAACGTCCTGACTTTC.

V gene TRBV6-1 combines with J gene TRBJ2-3, with D perhaps TRBD1 (6 bases). V shed 7 bases and J shed 1 base, with 15 bases lying between them. CDR1 and CDR2 (germline): MNHNS, SASEGT. The CDR3 consists of 15 residues. CDR3 nucleotide sequence: TGTGCCAGCAACCGGGACACCTCTGGCACAGATACGCAGTATTTT. Translation: CASNRDTSGTDTQYF.

The chain couples TRBV27 to TRBJ2-7; D unresolved. Per the germline V gene, CDR1 is MNHEY and CDR2 is SMNVEV (reference sequence). The CDR3 runs to 12 residues. V lost 7 bases and J lost 0, with 7 bases in between. CDR3 residues: CASTADSYEQYF. CDR3 bases: TGTGCCAGCACGGCAGACTCCTACGAGCAGTACTTC.

The V and J genes are TRBV12-3 or TRBV12-4 and TRBJ2-7; unclear D gene. This CDR3 comprises 12 residues. V lost 3 bases to trimming and J lost 3 bases, with 6 bases between them. The DNA of the CDR3 is TGTGCCAGCAGTTTGATCAGCTACGAGCAGTACTTC. It codes for CASSLISYEQYF.

V usage is TRBV20-1 and J usage is TRBJ1-1; D unclear. This CDR3 contains 13 residues. The germline gives CDR1 DFQATT, CDR2 SNEGSKA (reference sequence). V shed 2 bases and J shed 7 bases, with 14 bases lying between them. For the CDR3, the DNA is TGCAGTGCTAGAAGGTCTCCGCGGAATGAAGCTTTCTTT. Its translation is CSARRSPRNEAFF.

This clonotype appeared a few times. The junction does not match germline at one end; this may be a read error. V gene TRBV6-2 or TRBV6-3 combines with J gene TRBJ2-2; TRBD2 matches 12 bases. The germline CDR1 and CDR2 sequences are MNHEY and SVGEGT. CDR3 length: 14 residues. As DNA, the CDR3 is TGTGCCAGCAGTTACTGGGGACTAGCGGGCGGCCCCCATTTT. It specifies CASSYWGLAGGPHF.

This clonotype was picked up a small number of times. The rearrangement links TRBV5-4 to TRBJ2-5, with 9 bases matching TRBD2. This CDR3 comprises 16 residues. The trim removed 0 bases at V and 8 bases at J, leaving 11 bases unmatched. Germline V lookup: CDR1 SGHNT, CDR2 YYREEE (reference sequence). The CDR3 sequence: CASSLVVSGSFSTQYF. Written as DNA, the CDR3 is TGTGCCAGCAGCTTGGTCGTTAGCGGGAGCTTCAGCACCCAGTACTTC.

This clonotype was seen a handful of times. The V call is TRBV9, the J call TRBJ2-7; TRBD2 might be the D (5 bases). The CDR3 totals 13 residues. Trimming pared 3 bases from V and 5 bases from J, leaving 12 bases between. CDR1 SGDLS and CDR2 YYNGEE come from the germline V gene. CDR3 sequence: CASSADSAHEQYF. CDR3 sequence (DNA): TGTGCCAGCAGCGCAGATAGCGCTCACGAGCAGTACTTC.

The genes are TRBV20-1 and TRBJ2-1; 10 nucleotides line up with TRBD2. Germline lookup yields CDR1 DFQATT and CDR2 SNEGSKA (reference sequence). The CDR3 totals 14 residues. V shed 5 bases, J shed 5 bases, and the junction held 6 bases outside the gene matches. This chain's CDR3 is CSALSGRANNEQFF. In DNA, the CDR3 is TGCAGTGCTTTAAGCGGGAGGGCCAACAATGAGCAGTTCTTC.

This sequence joins TRBV5-1 and TRBJ2-1; D gene ambiguous. The CDR3 is made up of 11 amino acids. Deletions cut 4 bases from V and 10 bases from J, with 9 bases between. In germline, CDR1 is SGHRS, CDR2 YFSETQ. The CDR3 region has the DNA TGCGCCAGCAGCGAGCTTAAGGAGCAGTTCTTC. Translating gives CASSELKEQFF. Full variable domain (outside the CDR3, taken from reference TRBV5-1 and TRBJ2-1): KAGVTQTPRYLIKTRGQQVTLSCSPISGHRSVSWYQQTPGQGLQFLFEYFSETQRNKGNFPGRFSGRQFSNSRSEMNVSTLELGDSALYLCASSELKEQFFGPGTRLTVL.

V and J are TRBV7-9 and TRBJ2-5; 9 bases are a match to TRBD1. From germline, CDR1 is SEHNR and CDR2 FQNEAQ (reference sequence). J lost 2 bases, V lost 5 bases, and 9 bases had no gene match. The CDR3 totals 16 residues. Here the CDR3 reads CASSPAPGQGQETQYF. The CDR3 DNA sequence: TGTGCCAGCAGCCCCGCCCCCGGACAGGGGCAAGAGACCCAGTACTTC.

The chain carries TRBV6-6 and TRBJ1-1, with 8 nucleotides matching TRBD1. Germline V CDR1 and CDR2: MNHNY, SVGAGI (reference sequence). The CDR3 contains 13 residues. Losses at the gene ends were 7 bases for V and 10 bases for J; bases not matched to a gene: 11. The CDR3, as DNA: TGTGCCAGCACCCGGACAGGGCAAGGTAGAGCTTTCTTT. It translates to CASTRTGQGRAFF.

The gene calls are TRBV11-2 and TRBJ2-5; D perhaps matches TRBD1 (6 bases). Germline-derived CDR1 and CDR2 are SGHAT and FQNNGV. Trimming pared 3 bases from V and 4 bases from J, leaving 18 bases between. The CDR3 consists of 16 residues. The DNA of the CDR3 is TGTGCCAGCAGCTTTACGGACAGTTGGTACCCAGAGACCCAGTACTTC. Amino acids: CASSFTDSWYPETQYF.

In this sample, this clonotype turned up a few times. The rearrangement uses TRBV29-1 and TRBJ1-1; tentative D call: TRBD1 (5 bases). Trimming stripped 4 bases from V and 4 bases from J, with 10 bases between. Germline V lookup: CDR1 SQVTM, CDR2 ANQGSEA. The CDR3 consists of 12 residues. CDR3 protein: CSVGAGLTEAFF. The CDR3 nucleotides are TGCAGCGTTGGGGCAGGGCTCACTGAAGCTTTCTTT.

As regards this clonotype: At one of its ends the junction is not consistent with the germline gene, which may arise from a read error. The chain uses TRBV5-6 and TRBJ2-3, with D tentatively TRBD2 (6 bases). CDR3 length: 15 residues. Germline V gene data show CDR1 as SGHDT and CDR2 as YYEEEE. CDR3 region: CASSASGSSTDTQCF. CDR3 sequence (DNA): TGTGCCAGCAGCGCGAGCGGGTCTAGCACAGATACGCAGTGTTTT.

The chain combines TRBV5-1 with TRBJ1-1, with 7 bases identical to TRBD1. Germline V gene sequence: CDR1 SGHRS, CDR2 YFSETQ. V lost 4 bases to trimming and J lost 11 bases; unmatched junction nucleotides: 14. The CDR3 loop spans 14 amino acids. The CDR3 DNA follows: TGCGCCAGCAGCCTATACACCTCGGACAGGCCCGCTTTCTTT. Protein sequence: CASSLYTSDRPAFF. The whole variable domain, filled in from reference TRBV5-1 and TRBJ1-1, reads KAGVTQTPRYLIKTRGQQVTLSCSPISGHRSVSWYQQTPGQGLQFLFEYFSETQRNKGNFPGRFSGRQFSNSRSEMNVSTLELGDSALYLCASSLYTSDRPAFFGQGTRLTVV.

This chain connects TRBV4-1 to TRBJ2-1, with a possible D match to TRBD2 (6 bases). The V end lost 0 bases, the J end lost 2 bases, and 8 bases lay between the germline ends. The CDR3 runs 15 residues. In germline, CDR1 is MGHRA, CDR2 YSYEKL. The CDR3 is CASSQDGGTYNEQFF. The CDR3 DNA sequence: TGCGCCAGCAGCCAAGACGGCGGGACCTACAATGAGCAGTTCTTC.

The chain couples TRBV5-1 to TRBJ2-7; 12 nucleotides agree with TRBD2. Germline V gene sequence: CDR1 SGHRS, CDR2 YFSETQ. Germline trimming cut 1 base from V and 2 bases from J; bases unmatched to any gene: 10. This CDR3 comprises 18 residues. CDR3: CASSLTGLAGTMAYEQYF. The CDR3 DNA sequence: TGCGCCAGCAGCTTGACCGGACTAGCGGGAACAATGGCCTACGAGCAGTACTTC.

The rearrangement joins TRBV20-1 to TRBJ2-5; possibly TRBD1 for D (5 bases). Trimming pared 5 bases from V and 7 bases from J, leaving 14 bases between. Germline V CDR1 and CDR2: DFQATT, SNEGSKA (reference sequence). This CDR3 has 12 amino acids. Here the CDR3 DNA reads TGCAGTGCTTGGGGCAGGTGGGCGACCCAGTACTTC. Its translation: CSAWGRWATQYF.

The chain is built from TRBV3-1 and TRBJ2-7; 10 bases match TRBD1. Germline V CDR1 and CDR2: LGHDT, YNNKEL (reference sequence). With 6 bases clipped from V and 1 base from J, the junction kept 6 bases outside the gene matches. The CDR3 length is 15 residues. DNA of the CDR3: TGTGCCAGCAGTAACGAGGGACAGGGGTCCTACGAGCAGTACTTC. It yields the protein CASSNEGQGSYEQYF.

A note on this clonotype: At one end the junction does not follow the germline gene, possibly because of a read error. This chain connects TRBV7-3 to TRBJ2-2; D is ambiguous. The CDR3 has 14 residues. In germline, CDR1 is SGHTA, CDR2 FQGTGA. DNA for the CDR3: TGTGCCACCAGCTTAGTACCGAACACCGGGGAGCTGTTTTTT. This encodes CATSLVPNTGELFF.

The rearrangement links TRBV29-1 to TRBJ1-5, with D unclear. This CDR3 region has 15 residues. V was shortened by 5 bases and J by 0 bases, with 14 bases between the two germline ends. Germline loops: CDR1 SQVTM, CDR2 ANQGSEA. The CDR3 sequence is CSVCRRVYSNQPQHF. For the CDR3, the DNA is TGCAGCGTTTGTAGAAGGGTCTATAGCAATCAGCCCCAGCATTTT.

The CDR3 is CASSLIPADTEAFF. Written as DNA, the CDR3 is TGCGCCAGCAGCTTAATTCCCGCGGACACTGAAGCTTTCTTT. This chain links TRBV5-1 with TRBJ1-1; D ambiguous. The CDR3 is 14 residues long. V shed 2 bases and J shed 3 bases, with 11 bases lying between them. Germline CDR1 SGHRS, CDR2 YFSETQ.

J is TRBJ2-7 and V is TRBV5-6; 10 bases are a match to TRBD2. Per germline, CDR1 SGHDT and CDR2 YYEEEE. CDR3 length equals 16 residues. V dropped 0 bases and J dropped 5; count of bases not matched to a gene: 8. CDR3 DNA: TGTGCCAGCAGCTTGGCAGCTAGCGGGAGTTATGACGAGCAGTACTTC. It codes for CASSLAASGSYDEQYF.